This note documents a single T cell receptor (beta chain) sequence. No antigen is known for it. Given the absence of the conserved phenylalanine or tryptophan at the CDR3 end, a read error is likely. The CDR3 is 13 amino acids. Germline V gene data show CDR1 as SGHAT and CDR2 as FQNNGV. Trimming took off 0 bases at V and 5 bases at J, with 7 bases between the two ends. This sample stems from a study of tumor-infiltrating lymphocytes in primary liver carcinoma. Study-level information: Subjects presented with primary liver carcinoma managed by surgical resection.

Germline DNA was extracted too, while blood RNA derived from unsorted whole blood. With chronic HBV infection, the patients were also treatment-naive. Overall study findings and caveats: Since sampling was bulk and unsorted, CD4+ and CD8+ repertoires were not compared.

A constant-region primer primed TCR beta cDNA synthesis from 400 to 600 ng of total RNA. Nested multiplex PCR, run for three rounds with slightly modified ARM-PCR, yielded TCR beta libraries. Primers for the first two PCR rounds were TRBV1-TRBV30 forward primers and a C-beta reverse primer (around 11 cycles per round). Each CDR3 protein is one row after TCRdb ran MiXCR on the multiplex PCR reads. The data show about 180,000 distinct CDR3 sequences, with 50% to 75% seen just once and around three quarters held by the top ten. This receptor was obtained from a man between 40 and 49 years old with primary liver carcinoma and hepatitis B virus infection. Sample: peripheral blood. The chain recombines TRBV11-2 with TRBJ2-5; D possibly uses TRBD1 or TRBD2 (6 bases each). CDR3 residues: CASSLDGGETQYL. The CDR3 DNA reads as TGTGCCAGCAGCTTAGACGGGGGCGAGACCCAGTACCTC.